Shown below are 16 T cell receptor beta chains from a single sample sequenced in a study of shared clonotypes between healthy human individuals. Assay: immunoSEQ multiplex PCR; the TCRdb copy retains only in-frame clones and omits some. The sample holds roughly 2 million clones, just under 95% seen once. The naive CD8 subset, CD45RO-negative cells positively selected for CCR7, excluded terminally differentiated effector memory CD45RA+ cells. The sequenced sample was naive CD8+ T cells sorted from blood. The receptors shown here come from a man between 18 and 29 years old in good health.

V gene TRBV27 combines with J gene TRBJ2-7; TRBD1 matches at 10 bases. Germline CDR1 is MNHEY and CDR2 is SMNVEV (reference sequence). The CDR3 contains 14 residues. V gave up 7 bases and J gave up 5 bases; unmatched junction bases: 8. The CDR3 nucleotides read TGTGCCAGCACCTCGACAGGGGGCTTCGACGAGCAGTACTTC. Amino acid sequence: CASTSTGGFDEQYF.

The CDR3 here is CASSFGQDNEQFF. CDR3 nucleotide sequence: TGTGCCAGCAGCTTTGGACAGGACAATGAGCAGTTCTTC. The rearrangement links TRBV7-6 to TRBJ2-1, with 7 nucleotides matching TRBD1. V gave up 3 bases and J gave up 5 bases; unmatched junction bases: 1. CDR1 is SGHVS, CDR2 FNYEAQ, per germline. The CDR3 covers 13 residues.

The rearrangement joins TRBV14 to TRBJ2-3, with 13 bases that match TRBD2. CDR1 SGHDN and CDR2 FVKESK come from the germline V gene. Germline trimming cut 5 bases from V and 1 base from J; bases unmatched to any gene: 6. The CDR3 contains 17 residues. CDR3 protein: CASSKGLAGWGTDTQYF. For the CDR3, the DNA is TGTGCCAGCAGCAAGGGACTAGCGGGATGGGGCACAGATACGCAGTATTTT.

This chain connects TRBV11-2 to TRBJ2-7, with D unresolved. Trimming stripped 1 base from V and 3 bases from J, with 13 bases between. The CDR3 covers 15 residues. CDR1 is SGHAT and CDR2 is FQNNGV in the germline V gene. This chain's CDR3 is CASSLVENGFYEQYF. CDR3 nucleotide sequence: TGTGCCAGCAGCTTAGTTGAAAACGGGTTCTACGAGCAGTACTTC. The full variable domain, rest sourced from reference TRBV11-2 and TRBJ2-7, is EAGVAQSPRYKIIEKRQSVAFWCNPISGHATLYWYQQILGQGPKLLIQFQNNGVVDDSQLPKDRFSAERLKGVDSTLKIQPAKLEDSAVYLCASSLVENGFYEQYFGPGTRLTVT.

The chain links TRBV10-1 to TRBJ2-7; no firm D call. Trimming left V 4 bases short and J 2 bases short, with 9 bases between. Germline loops: CDR1 WNHNN, CDR2 SYGVQD (reference sequence). This CDR3 is built from 13 residues. The CDR3 DNA sequence: TGCGCCAGCAGTGCCTCGAGTACCTACGAGCAGTACTTC. Translation gives CASSASSTYEQYF.

The chain recombines TRBV27 with TRBJ2-5; perhaps TRBD2 as D (6 bases). Trimming left V 8 bases short and J 2 bases short, with 18 bases between. Looked up from germline, CDR1 is MNHEY and CDR2 is SMNVEV (reference sequence). This CDR3 is built from 15 residues. The CDR3 loop reads CASSHPAAGQETQYF. The CDR3, as DNA: TGTGCCAGCTCTCACCCAGCGGCGGGGCAAGAGACCCAGTACTTC.

V usage is TRBV6-5 and J usage is TRBJ2-3; 8 bases line up with TRBD2. This CDR3 is built from 15 residues. Germline CDR1 reads MNHEY; CDR2 reads SVGAGI. The junction had 5 bases not matched to a gene; V was cut back by 1 base and J by 5 bases. CDR3 DNA: TGTGCCAGCAGTTACTACGGGGGGGAATTAGATACGCAGTATTTT. Translation: CASSYYGGELDTQYF.

With respect to this clone: Sequence at one end of the junction differs from germline and may be a read error. This rearrangement joins TRBV7-7 to TRBJ2-7; TRBD1 aligns across 7 bases. This CDR3 comprises 15 residues. Germline V gene data show CDR1 as SSHAT and CDR2 as FNYEAQ (reference sequence). CDR3 sequence: CASSPSTGFPYEQYF. The CDR3 DNA reads as TGTGCTAGCAGCCCATCGACAGGGTTCCCCTACGAGCAGTACTTC.

The V and J genes are TRBV19 and TRBJ1-1; D uncertain. The CDR3 is 13 residues long. The V end was cut by 3 bases, the J end by 0 bases, with 5 bases between. Germline V CDR1 and CDR2: LNHDA, SQIVND (reference sequence). The CDR3 is CASSILVNTEAFF. The CDR3 DNA reads as TGTGCCAGTAGTATTTTAGTGAACACTGAAGCTTTCTTT.

V usage is TRBV10-2 and J usage is TRBJ1-5; maybe TRBD1 (5 bases). CDR3 length equals 13 residues. Germline V gene sequence: CDR1 WSHSY, CDR2 SAAADI. Trimming cost V 6 bases and J 9 bases, with 15 bases left between them. CDR3 amino acids: CASRLGTSGPQHF. The CDR3 DNA follows: TGCGCCAGCAGGTTAGGGACTTCTGGGCCCCAGCATTTT.

CDR3 DNA sequence: TGTGCCAGCAGCTTGGAAGTAACTGAAGCTTTCTTT. It translates to CASSLEVTEAFF. The chain employs TRBV5-4 and TRBJ1-1; D gene ambiguous. The V and J ends lost 0 bases and 5 bases respectively, with 5 bases between them. CDR3 length: 12 residues. CDR1 and CDR2 (germline): SGHNT, YYREEE (reference sequence).

This clone showed up just a few times. The rearrangement uses TRBV21-1 and TRBJ2-3; TRBD2, as called in the table, went unchecked against the DNA. TRBV21-1 is a recognized pseudogene. The CDR3 is made up of 18 amino acids. The CDR3 sequence is CASTLTESPSGRIDTQYF. The CDR3 region has the DNA TGTGCCAGCACCTTGACTGAGTCGCCTAGCGGGAGAATAGATACGCAGTATTTT.

On this clone: The sample holds other DNA sequences that translate to the same CDR3. J is TRBJ2-7 and V is TRBV10-2, with D possibly TRBD1 on 6 matching bases. Trimming left V 3 bases short and J 2 bases short, with 8 bases between. The germline gives CDR1 WSHSY, CDR2 SAAADI. CDR3 size: 13 residues. The CDR3 protein is CASSDGGPYEQYF. CDR3 coding DNA: TGCGCCAGCAGTGATGGGGGCCCCTACGAGCAGTACTTC.

The genes are TRBV10-3 and TRBJ2-3; 9 bases are a match to TRBD2. V lost 2 bases to trimming and J lost 3 bases; unmatched junction nucleotides: 9. This CDR3 is 17 amino acids long. Germline CDR1 ENHRY, CDR2 SYGVKD. CDR3: CAISESLSSGVTDTQYF. CDR3 in DNA: TGTGCCATCAGTGAGAGCTTGTCTAGCGGGGTAACAGATACGCAGTATTTT.

The rearrangement joins TRBV11-2 to TRBJ2-7; a weak D match, TRBD1 (6 bases). This CDR3 has 13 amino acids. V was clipped by 3 bases and J by 2 bases, with 8 bases between them. Looked up from germline, CDR1 is SGHAT and CDR2 is FQNNGV. The CDR3 loop reads CASSFTGTYEQYF. The CDR3 DNA reads as TGTGCCAGCAGCTTTACAGGGACCTACGAGCAGTACTTC.

The CDR3 sequence is CASSPAPLRQLQETQYF. The CDR3 nucleotides are TGTGCCAGCAGCCCGGCGCCCCTCCGACAGTTACAAGAGACCCAGTACTTC. The genes are TRBV7-8 and TRBJ2-5; possibly TRBD1 for D (5 bases). Trimming removed 5 bases at V and 2 bases at J, with 21 bases between. Germline V lookup: CDR1 SGHVS, CDR2 FQNEAQ. The CDR3 loop spans 17 amino acids.